Sequencing of this T cell receptor (beta chain) was carried out in a study of OX40 agonist ivuxolimab in advanced cancers. About the study: Patients received the agonistic anti-OX40 (CD134) antibody ivuxolimab. Three partial responders included one hepatocellular carcinoma patient and two cutaneous melanoma patients. Study conclusions and caveats: Researchers did not determine the expanded peripheral T cells' antigen specificity.

V lost 1 base, J lost 1 base, and 10 bases lay in between. The germline CDR1 and CDR2 sequences are LGHNA and YNFKEQ. CDR3 length: 16 amino acids. As concerns this clone: Its cognate antigen is unknown.

TCRdb's table, derived via immunoSEQ multiplex PCR, lists solely in-frame clones and lacks some. The sample holds tens of thousands of clones, just under 90% seen once. The chain has TRBV4-2 and TRBJ1-4; possibly TRBD1 for D (5 bases). Sequences were derived from CD4+ or CD8+ T cells sorted from blood, sampled in a trial of the OX40 agonist ivuxolimab. This TCR derives from an adult with an advanced solid tumor such as melanoma, head and neck, liver or kidney cancer. The CDR3 reads CASSQGAGLTNEKLFF. The CDR3, as DNA: TGTGCCAGCAGCCAAGGGGCAGGGTTAACTAATGAAAAACTGTTTTTT.